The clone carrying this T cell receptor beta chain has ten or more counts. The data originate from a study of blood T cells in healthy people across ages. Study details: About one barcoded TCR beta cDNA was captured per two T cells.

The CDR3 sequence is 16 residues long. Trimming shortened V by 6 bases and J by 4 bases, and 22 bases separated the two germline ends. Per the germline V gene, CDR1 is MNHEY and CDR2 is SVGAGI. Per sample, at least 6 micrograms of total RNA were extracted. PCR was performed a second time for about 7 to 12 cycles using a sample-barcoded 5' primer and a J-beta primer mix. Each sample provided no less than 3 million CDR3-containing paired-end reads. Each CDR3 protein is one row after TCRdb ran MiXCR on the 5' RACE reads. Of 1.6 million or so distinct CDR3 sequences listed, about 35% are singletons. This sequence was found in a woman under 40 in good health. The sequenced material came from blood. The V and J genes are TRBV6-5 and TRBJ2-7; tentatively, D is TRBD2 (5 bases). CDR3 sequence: CASRLTEGSEEYEQYF. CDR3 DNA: TGTGCCAGCAGACTAACCGAGGGCTCTGAAGAATACGAGCAGTACTTC.